A single sample gave rise to the 4 T cell receptor beta chains below, sequenced in a study of T-cell reconstitution after alpha-beta-depleted transplantation in children. Unique molecular identifiers were incorporated during preparation of the TCRbeta library. TCRdb fed the PCR reads into MiXCR, producing one record per CDR3 protein. The data show about 190,000 distinct CDR3 sequences, with approximately 12% seen just once and about 12% held by the top ten. The sample consisted of PBMCs, taken before TCRalphabeta/CD19-depleted stem cell transplant. The source is a boy aged 2 to 10 with acute myeloid leukemia, due to receive a stem cell transplant.

This clonotype appeared many times. The chain uses TRBV20-1 and TRBJ1-1, with TRBD1 as a possible D gene (6 bases). The germline V and J ends were trimmed by 6 bases and 3 bases, with 14 bases remaining between them. In germline, CDR1 is DFQATT, CDR2 SNEGSKA (reference sequence). CDR3 length equals 13 residues. CDR3: CSAPGRGDTEAFF. DNA of the CDR3: TGCAGTGCCCCGGGGAGGGGGGACACTGAAGCTTTCTTT.

This clonotype occurred many times. The chain employs TRBV4-1 and TRBJ2-3; D might be TRBD2 (6 bases). This CDR3 is 16 amino acids long. CDR1 and CDR2 (germline): MGHRA, YSYEKL. V lost 1 base and J 0 bases, leaving 11 bases between the germline ends. The CDR3 nucleotides are TGCGCCAGCAGCCAAGGAATTCTAGCGAGCACAGATACGCAGTATTTT. It specifies CASSQGILASTDTQYF.

This clonotype was picked up many times. The DNA for the CDR3 is TGTGCCAGCAGCGTAGCAGGGGCAGCCACTGAAGCTTTCTTT. Its translation is CASSVAGAATEAFF. This chain links TRBV9 with TRBJ1-1; TRBD1 might be the D (6 bases). V lost 0 bases and J lost 4, with 10 bases in between. The CDR3 totals 14 residues. Looked up from germline, CDR1 is SGDLS and CDR2 is YYNGEE. The full variable domain, in which reference TRBV9 and TRBJ1-1 provide the parts outside the CDR3, is DSGVTQTPKHLITATGQRVTLRCSPRSGDLSVYWYQQSLDQGLQFLIQYYNGEERAKGNILERFSAQQFPDLHSELNLSSLELGDSALYFCASSVAGAATEAFFGQGTRLTVV.

This clonotype occurred many times. The chain has TRBV5-1 and TRBJ2-7; 7 bases line up with TRBD2. CDR1 is SGHRS and CDR2 is YFSETQ in the germline V gene. This CDR3 comprises 14 residues. Trimming at V came to 0 bases and at J to 3 bases, leaving 3 bases not matched to a gene. The CDR3 sequence: CASSLEAGVYEQYF. CDR3 DNA sequence: TGCGCCAGCAGCTTGGAGGCGGGGGTCTACGAGCAGTACTTC.